Each of the 21 T cell receptor beta chains below was sequenced from the same sample in a study of CD8 T cells in Susac syndrome. An amount of RNA that ranged from roughly 0.5 to 1 ug was reverse transcribed with random hexamers. TCRdb re-analysed the immunoSEQ multiplex PCR reads in MiXCR, keeping a single row per CDR3 protein. The sample has 240,000 or so distinct CDR3 sequences, 90% to 97% seen once. Sequencing was done on a sample of CD4+ T cells from PBMCs. These receptors all stem from a human donor with Susac syndrome.

The chain recombines TRBV29-1 with TRBJ2-1, with 7 positions matching TRBD1. Germline V gene data show CDR1 as SQVTM and CDR2 as ANQGSEA. The CDR3 loop spans 14 amino acids. The junction had 10 bases not matched to a gene; V was cut back by 6 bases and J by 5 bases. The CDR3 DNA reads as TGCAGCGTCGCCGGGACAGTAAGGAACAATGAGCAGTTCTTC. This encodes CSVAGTVRNNEQFF.

This chain links TRBV5-4 with TRBJ2-3; 9 bases fit TRBD2. Germline CDR1 and CDR2: SGHNT and YYREEE (reference sequence). This CDR3 region has 15 residues. Trimming at V came to 5 bases and at J to 5 bases, leaving 9 bases not matched to a gene. The CDR3 here is CASRNSGRGKDTQYF. The CDR3 nucleotides are TGTGCCAGCAGAAATAGCGGGAGAGGAAAAGATACGCAGTATTTT.

This sequence joins TRBV18 and TRBJ2-2; D call uncertain. Germline lookup yields CDR1 KGHSH and CDR2 LQKENI. The CDR3 is 16 amino acids. Trimming removed 3 bases at V and 4 bases at J, with 15 bases between. CDR3 DNA sequence: TGTGCCAGCTCACCGTTGGACGTTGTGGGCACCGGGGAGCTGTTTTTT. Translation: CASSPLDVVGTGELFF.

This rearrangement joins TRBV12-3 or TRBV12-4 to TRBJ2-5; TRBD2 matches at 9 bases. CDR3 length: 14 residues. The V and J ends lost 5 bases and 5 bases, in that order; junction bases with no gene match: 6. The CDR3 spells CASSPLGLAETQYF. The CDR3 DNA reads TGTGCCAGCAGTCCCCTGGGACTAGCCGAGACCCAGTACTTC.

The chain couples TRBV30 to TRBJ1-1; no reliable D call. The germline V gene has CDR1 GTSNPN and CDR2 SVGIG (reference sequence). The V and J ends lost 2 bases and 7 bases respectively, with 8 bases between them. The CDR3 has 11 residues. The CDR3 spells CAWSFGDEAFF. CDR3 sequence (DNA): TGTGCCTGGAGTTTCGGAGATGAAGCTTTCTTT.

This chain joins TRBV9 and TRBJ2-1; 7 nucleotides align to TRBD2. V shed 1 base, J shed 4 bases, and the junction held 5 bases outside the gene matches. This CDR3 has 15 residues. The V gene's germline CDR1 is SGDLS and CDR2 YYNGEE. In DNA, the CDR3 is TGTGCCAGCAGCGTACGGCTAGCGGTGTACAATGAGCAGTTCTTC. Translation gives CASSVRLAVYNEQFF.

The CDR3 region is CAWSPQGRTTYEQYF. DNA of the CDR3: TGTGCCTGGAGTCCCCAGGGCAGGACCACCTACGAGCAGTACTTC. The chain combines TRBV30 with TRBJ2-7, with a tentative D call TRBD1 (5 bases). CDR1 GTSNPN and CDR2 SVGIG come from the germline V gene (reference sequence). The V end was cut by 2 bases, the J end by 2 bases, with 16 bases between. The CDR3 has 15 amino acids.

The gene calls are TRBV3-1 and TRBJ2-2; 10 nucleotides agree with TRBD2. CDR1 LGHDT and CDR2 YNNKEL come from the germline V gene (reference sequence). The CDR3 length is 16 residues. The junction had 10 bases not matched to a gene; V was cut back by 4 bases and J by 8 bases. CDR3 DNA: TGTGCCAGCAGCCTCACTAGCGGGACCCTCGTTGGGGAGCTGTTTTTT. Its protein product is CASSLTSGTLVGELFF.

V is TRBV29-1 and J is TRBJ2-7, with D unclear. The CDR3 is 14 amino acids. V was clipped by 4 bases and J by 3 bases, with 16 bases between them. CDR1 is SQVTM and CDR2 is ANQGSEA in the germline V gene. The CDR3 DNA is TGCAGCGTTGGTCCGGGCGGCTCACTCTACGAGCAGTACTTC. Translation gives CSVGPGGSLYEQYF.

This clonotype appeared once. V usage is TRBV5-4 and J usage is TRBJ2-5, with 11 bases identical to TRBD2. The junction had 3 bases not matched to a gene; V was cut back by 4 bases and J by 1 base. Germline lookup yields CDR1 SGHNT and CDR2 YYREEE (reference sequence). The length of the CDR3 is 15 residues. The CDR3 DNA reads TGTGCCAGCAGCAAGGGACTAGCGGTCCAAGAGACCCAGTACTTC. Translation gives CASSKGLAVQETQYF.

The chain uses TRBV2 and TRBJ2-1; 10 bases align to TRBD2. The CDR3 runs to 14 residues. The germline CDR1 and CDR2 sequences are SNHLY and FYNNEI. After removal of 10 bases from V and 9 bases from J, the junction contained 12 bases not matched to a gene. The CDR3 protein is CATGRASGRVEQFF. DNA for the CDR3: TGTGCCACCGGTAGGGCTAGCGGGAGAGTTGAGCAGTTCTTC. Drawing the rest from reference TRBV2 and TRBJ2-1, the complete variable domain is EPEVTQTPSHQVTQMGQEVILRCVPISNHLYFYWYRQILGQKVEFLVSFYNNEISEKSEIFDDQFSVERPDGSNFTLKIRSTKLEDSAMYFCATGRASGRVEQFFGPGTRLTVL.

The chain combines TRBV28 with TRBJ2-7, with TRBD2 matching over 11 bases. J was trimmed by 1 base and V by 2 bases; bases with no gene match: 4. From germline, CDR1 is MDHEN and CDR2 SYDVKM. The CDR3 runs 16 residues. The CDR3 loop is CASSLQLAGVSYEQYF. Written as DNA, the CDR3 is TGTGCCAGCAGTTTACAACTAGCGGGAGTATCCTACGAGCAGTACTTC.

V gene TRBV9 combines with J gene TRBJ2-2; no reliable D call. V gave up 2 bases and J gave up 2 bases, with 7 bases separating them. This CDR3 spans 14 amino acids. The V gene's germline CDR1 is SGDLS and CDR2 YYNGEE. The CDR3 sequence is CASSVVVNTGELFF. CDR3 coding DNA: TGTGCCAGCAGCGTGGTGGTAAACACCGGGGAGCTGTTTTTT. The entire variable domain, with the rest obtained from reference TRBV9 and TRBJ2-2, is as follows: DSGVTQTPKHLITATGQRVTLRCSPRSGDLSVYWYQQSLDQGLQFLIQYYNGEERAKGNILERFSAQQFPDLHSELNLSSLELGDSALYFCASSVVVNTGELFFGEGSRLTVL.

J is TRBJ2-4 and V is TRBV28; possibly TRBD1 or TRBD2 for D (5 bases each). There are 15 residues in the CDR3. V was trimmed by 3 bases and J by 8 bases, leaving 17 bases between them. Germline V gene data show CDR1 as MDHEN and CDR2 as SYDVKM. The CDR3 nucleotides are TGTGCCAGCAGTTTGATTAGGGCCCTGGGGGACATTCAGTACTTC. Its protein product is CASSLIRALGDIQYF.

As DNA, the CDR3 is TGTGCCAGTTTAGGAAAGGGGAGGGGTGAGCAGTTCTTC. This translates into CASLGKGRGEQFF. The chain employs TRBV12-3 or TRBV12-4 and TRBJ2-1; 7 bases are a match to TRBD2. This CDR3 has 13 residues. Trimming took 9 bases from V and 9 from J; bases not matched to a gene: 11.

This clonotype was counted once. The J gene is TRBJ2-5, the V gene TRBV30; D might be TRBD1 or TRBD2, each matching 6 bases. The CDR3 length is 15 residues. The germline V gene encodes CDR1 GTSNPN and CDR2 SVGIG (reference sequence). Trimming shortened V by 2 bases and J by 1 base, and 14 bases separated the two germline ends. The CDR3 DNA follows: TGTGCCTGGAGTCCAGTGGGGGGCCCCCAAGAGACCCAGTACTTC. Amino acid sequence: CAWSPVGGPQETQYF.

The chain employs TRBV18 and TRBJ2-5, with TRBD1 matching over 10 bases. Trimming at V came to 3 bases and at J to 8 bases, leaving 9 bases not matched to a gene. This CDR3 has 15 residues. From germline, CDR1 is KGHSH and CDR2 LQKENI. The DNA of the CDR3 is TGTGCCAGCTCACCCCCGACAGGGGGCGAGGGTACCCAGTACTTC. Its protein product is CASSPPTGGEGTQYF.

CDR3 protein: CASSTGQGGYEQYF. The CDR3 nucleotides are TGTGCCAGCAGCACAGGGCAAGGGGGGTACGAGCAGTACTTC. The J gene is TRBJ2-7, the V gene TRBV11-1; D may correspond to TRBD1 or TRBD2 (6 bases each). The CDR3 loop spans 14 amino acids. Germline assignment: CDR1 SGHAT and CDR2 FQDESV (reference sequence). V was shortened by 5 bases and J by 4 bases, with 15 bases between the two germline ends.

This clonotype was recorded only once. The genes are TRBV29-1 and TRBJ2-5, with 8 bases lining up with TRBD1. The CDR3 covers 13 residues. V lost 5 bases to trimming and J lost 1 base; unmatched junction nucleotides: 3. The germline CDR1 and CDR2 sequences are SQVTM and ANQGSEA. The CDR3: CSVRQGPQETQYF. CDR3 DNA sequence: TGCAGCGTTCGACAGGGGCCCCAAGAGACCCAGTACTTC.

The chain couples TRBV14 to TRBJ2-4; 11 nucleotides agree with TRBD2. V lost 3 bases, J lost 5 bases, and 9 bases stayed unmatched. Germline assignment: CDR1 SGHDN and CDR2 FVKESK. This CDR3 has 17 residues. The CDR3 coding sequence is TGTGCCAGCAGCCACTTTAGCGGGAGGGCCGGGGAAAACATTCAGTACTTC. Translating it yields CASSHFSGRAGENIQYF. The whole variable domain, filled in from reference TRBV14 and TRBJ2-4, reads EAGVTQFPSHSVIEKGQTVTLRCDPISGHDNLYWYRRVMGKEIKFLLHFVKESKQDESGMPNNRFLAERTGGTYSTLKVQPAELEDSGVYFCASSHFSGRAGENIQYFGAGTRLSVL.

V gene TRBV14 combines with J gene TRBJ2-1, with D unclear. The germline V and J ends were trimmed by 4 bases and 6 bases, with 16 bases remaining between them. The CDR3 extends over 15 amino acids. CDR1 and CDR2 from the germline V gene are SGHDN and FVKESK. This CDR3 is CASSRTLGPTNEQFF. The CDR3 bases are TGTGCCAGCAGCCGAACCCTCGGACCGACCAATGAGCAGTTCTTC.